This T cell receptor (beta chain) is from a study of cytomegalovirus exposure and HLA in healthy donors. PCR amplification relied on 60 Vbeta primers (plus 13 Jbeta primers). TCRdb's copy holds only in-frame clones and misses some; the assay was immunoSEQ multiplex PCR. Of about 180,000 clones listed, roughly 80% were seen once; the top ten hold 5.7%. The CDR3 sequence is 16 residues long. Germline V gene data show CDR1 as SNHLY and CDR2 as FYNNEI. The V gene end was trimmed by 6 bases and the J gene end by 3 bases; junction bases not matched to a gene: 9. The rearrangement links TRBV2 to TRBJ2-1, with 9 positions matching TRBD1. The sequence came from a man in his forties in good health and CMV-seronegative. Sequencing was carried out using PBMCs. The CDR3, as DNA: TGTGCCAGCAGCCTGAGACTGGACAGGGGCTACAATGAGCAGTTCTTC. Translation gives CASSLRLDRGYNEQFF.